This T cell receptor beta chain was captured by sequencing in a study of T cells in Graves' hyperthyroidism and ophthalmopathy. Study observations and caveats: Ophthalmopathy prediction by the model preceded onset by a median approximately 6.9 months.

RNA transcripts provided the source from which TCR beta CDR3 regions were amplified. In the first-round RT-PCR of the TCR CDR3, the HTBI primer set was used. Using its own MiXCR run on the multiplex PCR reads, TCRdb lists one record per CDR3 protein. This sample has more than 650,000 distinct CDR3 sequences, with 14% found just once. Note on this clonotype: Its antigen is not known.

The CDR3 covers 13 residues. Germline V gene lookup returns CDR1 SEHNR and CDR2 FQNEAQ (reference sequence). The V end was cut by 10 bases, the J end by 2 bases, with 14 bases between. Subjects aged 18 to 65 presented with newly diagnosed hyperthyroidism of less than 2 months' duration. The sequence was obtained from a young woman with Graves' hyperthyroidism. The chain carries TRBV7-9 and TRBJ2-5; D unclear. What was sequenced was blood. The CDR3 nucleotides read TGTGCCACCCATCTAGACGCTCAAGAGACCCAGTACTTC. Translated: CATHLDAQETQYF.